Presented here are 8 T cell receptor beta chains from one specimen sequenced in a study of T cells in localized non-small cell lung cancer. Sequenced by immunoSEQ multiplex PCR; TCRdb stores in-frame clones only, minus some. In the table there are some 2,000 clones, approximately 20% of which are singletons. This specimen was lung tumor tissue, taken before any cancer treatment. Every receptor here comes from a woman aged 35 to 70 with stage I lung adenocarcinoma.

Relative to its sample, this clone is medium-sized. The rearrangement uses TRBV6-8 and TRBJ2-7; either TRBD1 or TRBD2 may fit D (6 bases each). CDR1 is MNHGY and CDR2 is SAAAGT in the germline V gene. With 3 bases removed from V and 5 bases from J, the gap between germline ends came to 17 bases. The CDR3 has 15 amino acids. As DNA, the CDR3 is TGTGCCAGCAGTTATGCTCACAGGGAGGACAACGAGCAGTACTTC. Protein sequence: CASSYAHREDNEQYF.

In its sample, this clone was seen a few times. The rearrangement uses TRBV10-2 and TRBJ1-2, with D maybe TRBD1 (5 bases). The CDR3 covers 14 residues. The V and J ends lost 10 bases and 3 bases respectively, with 18 bases between them. Germline-derived CDR1 and CDR2 are WSHSY and SAAADI. DNA for the CDR3: TGCGCCATCAAGTACGATTTGGGGGACTATGGCTACACCTTC. Protein: CAIKYDLGDYGYTF.

This clone has more than one count but fewer than ten. DNA for the CDR3: TGTGCCAGCAGTTTCAACCAGGGGGACGTGGCTTTCTTT. Amino acids: CASSFNQGDVAFF. V and J are TRBV7-2 and TRBJ1-1, with 7 nucleotides matching TRBD1. CDR1 and CDR2 (germline): SGHTA, FQGNSA. Trimming at V came to 6 bases and at J to 11 bases, leaving 12 bases not matched to a gene. The CDR3 length is 13 residues. The whole variable domain, filled in from reference TRBV7-2 and TRBJ1-1, reads GAGVSQSPSNKVTEKGKDVELRCDPISGHTALYWYRQSLGQGLEFLIYFQGNSAPDKSGLPSDRFSAERTGGSVSTLTIQRTQQEDSAVYLCASSFNQGDVAFFGQGTRLTVV.

This clone qualifies as medium-sized. This sequence joins TRBV6-8 and TRBJ1-2, with TRBD1 matching 7 bases. The ends lost 2 bases at V and 4 bases at J; junction bases unmatched: 7. CDR1 and CDR2 from the germline V gene are MNHGY and SAAAGT. The CDR3 is 15 residues long. DNA of the CDR3: TGTGCCAGCAGTTACGAACCGACAGGGAGCTATGGCTACACCTTC. This encodes CASSYEPTGSYGYTF.

V is TRBV6-8 and J is TRBJ1-4; unclear D gene. Germline-derived CDR1 and CDR2 are MNHGY and SAAAGT. V was trimmed by 10 bases and J by 0 bases, leaving 15 bases between them. The CDR3 is made up of 15 amino acids. The DNA for the CDR3 is TGTGCCACCGGGTCCGCGAGTGCAACTAATGAAAAACTGTTTTTT. This encodes CATGSASATNEKLFF.

V usage is TRBV30 and J usage is TRBJ1-2; D might be TRBD1 (6 bases). The germline gives CDR1 GTSNPN, CDR2 SVGIG (reference sequence). V lost 8 bases, J lost 0 bases, and 19 bases lay in between. This CDR3 is 15 amino acids long. The CDR3: CAGRAGERANYGYTF. CDR3 nucleotide sequence: TGTGCCGGCCGGGCAGGGGAACGGGCTAACTATGGCTACACCTTC. The full variable domain, its missing parts supplied by reference TRBV30 and TRBJ1-2, is SQTIHQWPATLVQPVGSPLSLECTVEGTSNPNLYWYRQAAGRGLQLLFYSVGIGQISSEVPQNLSASRPQDRQFILSSKKLLLSDSGFYLCAGRAGERANYGYTFGSGTRLTVV.

The gene calls are TRBV28 and TRBJ1-1; 10 nucleotides agree with TRBD1. Trimming removed 11 bases from V and 5 bases from J; junction bases left unmatched: 5. CDR3 length equals 12 residues. Germline V gene data show CDR1 as MDHEN and CDR2 as SYDVKM. CDR3 sequence: CAADRGLTEAFF. The CDR3, as DNA: TGTGCCGCTGACAGGGGGCTAACTGAAGCTTTCTTT.

V and J are TRBV10-2 and TRBJ2-1; 7 bases are a match to TRBD2. This CDR3 has 12 amino acids. Germline CDR1 reads WSHSY; CDR2 reads SAAADI. The J segment lost 6 bases and the V segment lost 9 bases, leaving 5 bases of the junction unmatched. The CDR3 sequence is CASRGGFNEQFF. The CDR3 region has the DNA TGCGCCAGTAGGGGAGGGTTCAATGAGCAGTTCTTC.